The 2 T cell receptor beta chains presented below share a single source sample, sequenced in a study of monozygotic twins with cystic fibrosis. Clones were read by immunoSEQ multiplex PCR, and TCRdb kept only the in-frame ones, dropping some. The top ten hold approximately 1.8% of the sample, which has roughly 20,000 clones, around 97% seen once. Sequencing was carried out using blood. All receptors derive from a woman aged 25 to 39 with cystic fibrosis.

CDR3 in amino acids: CASSQGTGYNSPLHF. The CDR3 coding sequence is TGCGCCAGCAGCCAAGGGACAGGGTATAATTCACCCCTCCACTTT. J is TRBJ1-6 and V is TRBV4-1; 8 bases fit TRBD1. This CDR3 has 15 residues. Trimming took 1 base from V and 4 from J; bases not matched to a gene: 0. Germline V gene data show CDR1 as MGHRA and CDR2 as YSYEKL.

The chain uses TRBV28 and TRBJ1-2; possible D gene TRBD1, 6 bases. The CDR3 length is 14 residues. Looked up from germline, CDR1 is MDHEN and CDR2 is SYDVKM. V was cut by 1 base and J by 6 bases, with 12 bases left in between. Written as DNA, the CDR3 is TGTGCCAGCAGTTTATCACAGGGAATCCATGGCTACACCTTC. Translated: CASSLSQGIHGYTF.